This TCR beta chain was observed in a study of T cell repertoires in cytomegalovirus infection. The CDR3 is 16 amino acids. Germline V gene data show CDR1 as GTSNPN and CDR2 as SVGIG (reference sequence). V was cut by 1 base and J by 2 bases, with 15 bases left in between. TCRdb re-derived calls from the reads in MiXCR, one entry per CDR3 protein. The sample has under 600,000 distinct CDR3 sequences, about 17% seen once. The material sequenced was CD8+ T cells from PBMCs. The receptor was derived from a human donor in good health (CMV status not recorded). Some clones in this sample may be carry-over from other donors' samples. The chain has TRBV30 and TRBJ2-1; a weak D match, TRBD2 (5 bases). CDR3 sequence reads: CAWSASGTDPYNEQFF. The CDR3 DNA is TGTGCCTGGAGTGCTTCGGGAACTGACCCCTACAATGAGCAGTTCTTC.